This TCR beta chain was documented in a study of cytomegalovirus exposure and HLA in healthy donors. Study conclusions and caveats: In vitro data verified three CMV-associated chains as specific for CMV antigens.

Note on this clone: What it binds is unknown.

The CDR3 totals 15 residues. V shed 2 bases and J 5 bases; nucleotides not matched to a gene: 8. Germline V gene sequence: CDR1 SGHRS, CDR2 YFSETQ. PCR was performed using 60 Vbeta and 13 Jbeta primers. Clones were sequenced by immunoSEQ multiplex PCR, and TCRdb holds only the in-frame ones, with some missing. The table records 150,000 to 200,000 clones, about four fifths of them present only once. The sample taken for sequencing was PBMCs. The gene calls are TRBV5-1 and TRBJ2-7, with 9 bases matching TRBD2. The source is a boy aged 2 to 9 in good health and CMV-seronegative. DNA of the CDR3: TGCGCCAGCAGCTTCGTTAGCGGGAGCTGGGACGAGCAGTACTTC. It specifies CASSFVSGSWDEQYF. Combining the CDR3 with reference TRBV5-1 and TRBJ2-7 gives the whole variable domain KAGVTQTPRYLIKTRGQQVTLSCSPISGHRSVSWYQQTPGQGLQFLFEYFSETQRNKGNFPGRFSGRQFSNSRSEMNVSTLELGDSALYLCASSFVSGSWDEQYFGPGTRLTVT.